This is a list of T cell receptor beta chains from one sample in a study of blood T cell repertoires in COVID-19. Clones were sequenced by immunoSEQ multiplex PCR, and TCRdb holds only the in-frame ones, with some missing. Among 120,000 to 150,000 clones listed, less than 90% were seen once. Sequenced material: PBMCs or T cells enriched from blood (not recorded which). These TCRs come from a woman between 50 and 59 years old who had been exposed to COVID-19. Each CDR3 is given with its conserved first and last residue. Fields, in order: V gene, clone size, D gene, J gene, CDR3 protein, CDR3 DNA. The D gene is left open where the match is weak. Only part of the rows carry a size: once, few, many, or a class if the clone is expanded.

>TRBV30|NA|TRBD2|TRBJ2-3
CGGGSEDTQYF
TGCGGGGGGGGATCTGAGGATACGCAGTATTTT
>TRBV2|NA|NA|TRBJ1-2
CASSERVRATNYGYTF
TGTGCCAGCAGTGAAAGGGTGCGGGCAACTAACTATGGCTACACCTTC
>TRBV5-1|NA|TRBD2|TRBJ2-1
CASSQLAGGRSYNEQFF
TGCGCCAGCAGCCAACTAGCGGGAGGACGCTCCTACAATGAGCAGTTCTTC
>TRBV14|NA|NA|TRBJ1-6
CASSQVRQLTNSPLHF
TGTGCCAGCAGCCAAGTCCGACAGTTGACTAATTCACCCCTCCACTTT
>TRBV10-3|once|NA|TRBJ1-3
CAISPRGEGGPGNTIYF
TGTGCCATCAGCCCGCGGGGAGAGGGGGGGCCTGGAAACACCATATATTTT
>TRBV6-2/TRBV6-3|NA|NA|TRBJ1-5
CASSYFFQPQHF
TGTGCCAGCAGTTACTTCTTCCAGCCCCAGCATTTT
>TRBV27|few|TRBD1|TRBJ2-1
CASSTRTGDQFF
TGTGCCAGCAGTACTCGGACAGGGGACCAGTTCTTC
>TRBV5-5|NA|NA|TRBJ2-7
CASSLQALTGGEQYF
TGTGCCAGCAGCCTCCAAGCTTTGACAGGCGGCGAGCAGTACTTC
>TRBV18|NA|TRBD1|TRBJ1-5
CASSPGQGGLWPQHF
TGTGCCAGCTCACCGGGACAGGGGGGACTGTGGCCCCAGCATTTT
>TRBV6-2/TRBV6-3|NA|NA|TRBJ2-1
CASSFLSGPNEQFF
TGTGCCAGCAGTTTCCTTAGCGGCCCCAATGAGCAGTTCTTC
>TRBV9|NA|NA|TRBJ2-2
CASSPPGGELFF
TGTGCCAGCAGCCCCCCAGGCGGGGAGCTGTTTTTT
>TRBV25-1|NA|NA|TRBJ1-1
CASRRTAEAFF
TGTGCCAGCCGAAGGACAGCTGAAGCTTTCTTT
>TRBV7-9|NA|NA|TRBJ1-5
CASSLGREGQPQHF
TGTGCCAGCAGCTTAGGGCGGGAGGGTCAGCCCCAGCATTTT
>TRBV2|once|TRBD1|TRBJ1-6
CASMGDSHNSPLHF
TGTGCCAGCATGGGGGACAGCCATAATTCACCCCTCCACTTT
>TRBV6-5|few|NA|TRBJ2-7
CASRAYGAYEQYF
TGTGCCAGCAGGGCCTACGGGGCCTACGAGCAGTACTTC
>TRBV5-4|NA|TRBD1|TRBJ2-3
CASSLVDRAADTQYF
TGTGCCAGCAGCTTGGTTGACAGGGCGGCAGATACGCAGTATTTT
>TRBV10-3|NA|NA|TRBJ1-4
CAISAGGANEKLFF
TGTGCCATCAGTGCCGGGGGGGCTAATGAAAAACTGTTTTTT